Below, one T cell receptor (beta chain) is given with its context. The sample belongs to a study of blood T cell repertoires in COVID-19. Clones were read by immunoSEQ multiplex PCR, and TCRdb kept only the in-frame ones, dropping some. The table lists about 220,000 clones, 88% of them singletons. Sequenced: PBMCs or T cells enriched from blood (not recorded which). This TCR was recovered from a woman aged 25 to 39 who had recovered from COVID-19.

This CDR3 reads CASSFGVTEAFF. The CDR3 nucleotides are TGTGCCAGCAGTTTCGGGGTCACTGAAGCTTTCTTT. The chain is built from TRBV12-3 or TRBV12-4 and TRBJ1-1, with D uncertain. The CDR3 is 12 amino acids. The ends were cut back, 3 bases at V and 4 bases at J, with 6 bases in the middle.